This T cell receptor beta chain originates from a study of blood T cell repertoires in COVID-19. Study context: Italy, Spain and the United States were the sources of the convalescent and acute COVID-19 samples. T cells, B-cell-depleted T cells, or PBMCs provided the cDNA or gDNA that served as material.

The CDR3 sequence is 16 residues long. The V end was cut by 2 bases, the J end by 4 bases, with 12 bases between. From germline, CDR1 is MNHEY and CDR2 SVGAGI. Authors' data handling: Counts of nucleated cells, estimated from reference gene primer amplification, were obtained. Libraries were prepared by immunoSEQ multiplex PCR; TCRdb keeps only in-frame clonotypes and omits some of them. The DNA was the basis for D and trimming; V, J and clone size are from that table. The sample includes 200,000 to 250,000 clones, roughly 88% of them seen just once. Seattle cases were enrolled at active infection and followed longitudinally.

The rearrangement joins TRBV6-5 to TRBJ2-6; D gene ambiguous. Material: peripheral blood. The sequence was collected from a woman at least 80 years old with COVID-19, enrolled during active disease. CDR3 bases: TGTGCCAGCAGTTACGAGACTGCAATAGGGGCCAACGTCCTGACTTTC. It codes for CASSYETAIGANVLTF.